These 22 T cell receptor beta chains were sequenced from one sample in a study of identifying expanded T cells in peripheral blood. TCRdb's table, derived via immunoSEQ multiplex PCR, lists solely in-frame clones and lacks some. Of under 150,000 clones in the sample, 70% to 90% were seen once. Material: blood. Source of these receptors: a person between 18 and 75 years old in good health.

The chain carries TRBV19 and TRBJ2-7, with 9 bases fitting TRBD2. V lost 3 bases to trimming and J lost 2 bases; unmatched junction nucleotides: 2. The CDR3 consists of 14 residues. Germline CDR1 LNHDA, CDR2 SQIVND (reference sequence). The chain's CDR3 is CASSISSGTYEQYF. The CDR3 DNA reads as TGTGCCAGTAGTATCTCTAGCGGGACCTACGAGCAGTACTTC.

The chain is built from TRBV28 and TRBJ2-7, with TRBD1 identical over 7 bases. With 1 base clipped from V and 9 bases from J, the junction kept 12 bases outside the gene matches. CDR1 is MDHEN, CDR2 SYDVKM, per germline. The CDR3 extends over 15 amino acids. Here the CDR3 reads CASSLLTGSGNGQYF. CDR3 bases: TGTGCCAGCAGTTTATTGACAGGGTCTGGAAATGGGCAGTACTTC.

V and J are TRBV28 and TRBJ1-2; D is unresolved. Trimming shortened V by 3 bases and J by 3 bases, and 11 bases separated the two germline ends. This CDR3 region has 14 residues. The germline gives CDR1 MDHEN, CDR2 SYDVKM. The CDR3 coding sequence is TGTGCCAGCAGTTTGGCGACGGATCACTATGGCTACACCTTC. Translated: CASSLATDHYGYTF.

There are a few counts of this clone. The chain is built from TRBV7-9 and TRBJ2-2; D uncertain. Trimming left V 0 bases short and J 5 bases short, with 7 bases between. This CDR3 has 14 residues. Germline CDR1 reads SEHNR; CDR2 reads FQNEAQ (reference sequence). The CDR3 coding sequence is TGTGCCAGCAGCTTAGCTAGGGCAACCGGGGAGCTGTTTTTT. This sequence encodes CASSLARATGELFF.

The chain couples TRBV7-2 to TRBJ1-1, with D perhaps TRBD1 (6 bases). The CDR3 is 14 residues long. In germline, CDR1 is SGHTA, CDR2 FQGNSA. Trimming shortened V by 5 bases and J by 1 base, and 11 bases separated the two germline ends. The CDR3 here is CASSEQGANTEAFF. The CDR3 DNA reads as TGTGCCAGCAGCGAACAGGGCGCGAACACTGAAGCTTTCTTT.

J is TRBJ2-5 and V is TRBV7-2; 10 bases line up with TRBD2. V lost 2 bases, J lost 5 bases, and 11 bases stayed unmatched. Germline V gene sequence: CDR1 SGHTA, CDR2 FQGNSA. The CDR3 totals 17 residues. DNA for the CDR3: TGTGCCAGCAGCTTATTCGGGCAGCGGGGGGGCCGGGAGACCCAGTACTTC. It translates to CASSLFGQRGGRETQYF.

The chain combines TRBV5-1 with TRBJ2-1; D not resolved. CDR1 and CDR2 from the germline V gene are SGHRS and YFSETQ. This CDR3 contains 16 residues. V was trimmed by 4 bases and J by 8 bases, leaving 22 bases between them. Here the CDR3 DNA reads TGCGCCAGCAGCGTTGGTTTGGCCCAAGACCGGGATGAGCAGTTCTTC. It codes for CASSVGLAQDRDEQFF.

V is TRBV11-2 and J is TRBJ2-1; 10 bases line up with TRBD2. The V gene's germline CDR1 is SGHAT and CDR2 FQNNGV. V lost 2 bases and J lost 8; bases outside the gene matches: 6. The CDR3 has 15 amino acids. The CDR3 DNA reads TGTGCCAGCAGCTTACTAGCGGGAGCTCGTGATGAGCAGTTCTTC. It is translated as CASSLLAGARDEQFF.

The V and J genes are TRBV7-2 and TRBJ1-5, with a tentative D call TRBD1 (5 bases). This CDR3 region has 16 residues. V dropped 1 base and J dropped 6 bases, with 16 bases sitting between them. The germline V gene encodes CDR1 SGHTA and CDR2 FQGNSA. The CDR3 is CASSLGSRQKGQPQHF. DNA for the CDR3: TGTGCCAGCAGCTTAGGCTCTCGACAGAAGGGTCAGCCCCAGCATTTT.

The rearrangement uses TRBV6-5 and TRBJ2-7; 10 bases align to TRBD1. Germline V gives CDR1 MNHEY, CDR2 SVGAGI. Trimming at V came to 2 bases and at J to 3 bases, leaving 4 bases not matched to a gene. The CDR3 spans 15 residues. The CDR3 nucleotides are TGTGCCAGCAGTTACGTGACAGGGGGCGTCTACGAGCAGTACTTC. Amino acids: CASSYVTGGVYEQYF.

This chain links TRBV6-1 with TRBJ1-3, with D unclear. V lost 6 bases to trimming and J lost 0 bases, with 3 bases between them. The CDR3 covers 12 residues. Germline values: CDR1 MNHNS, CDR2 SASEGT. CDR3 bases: TGTGCCAGCAGATACTCTGGAAACACCATATATTTT. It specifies CASRYSGNTIYF.

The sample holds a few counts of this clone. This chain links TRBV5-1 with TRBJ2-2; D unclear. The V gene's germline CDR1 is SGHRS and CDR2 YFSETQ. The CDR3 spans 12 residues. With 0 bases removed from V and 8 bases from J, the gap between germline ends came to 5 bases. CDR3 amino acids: CASSLAPGELFF. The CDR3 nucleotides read TGCGCCAGCAGCTTGGCCCCTGGGGAGCTGTTTTTT.

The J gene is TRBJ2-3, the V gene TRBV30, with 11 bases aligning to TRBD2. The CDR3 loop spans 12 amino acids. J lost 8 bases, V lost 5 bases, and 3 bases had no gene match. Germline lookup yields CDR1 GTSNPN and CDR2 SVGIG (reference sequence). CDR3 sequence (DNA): TGTGCCTGGGCGACTAGCGGGGCTACGCAGTATTTT. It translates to CAWATSGATQYF.

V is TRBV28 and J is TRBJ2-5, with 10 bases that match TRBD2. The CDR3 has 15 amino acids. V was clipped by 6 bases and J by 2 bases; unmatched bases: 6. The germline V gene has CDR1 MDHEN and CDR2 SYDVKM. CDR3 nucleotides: TGTGCCAGCAGAGAAGAAGCGGGAGGGCAAGAGACCCAGTACTTC. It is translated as CASREEAGGQETQYF.

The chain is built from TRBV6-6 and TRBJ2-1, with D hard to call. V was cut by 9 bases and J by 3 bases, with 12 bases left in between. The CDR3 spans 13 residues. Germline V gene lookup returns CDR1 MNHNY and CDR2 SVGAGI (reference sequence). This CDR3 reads CASTGPGYNEQFF. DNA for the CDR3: TGTGCCAGTACCGGTCCAGGCTACAATGAGCAGTTCTTC.

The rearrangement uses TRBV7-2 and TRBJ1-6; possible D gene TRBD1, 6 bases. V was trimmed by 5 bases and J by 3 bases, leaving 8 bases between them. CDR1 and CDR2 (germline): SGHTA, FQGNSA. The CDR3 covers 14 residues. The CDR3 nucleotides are TGTGCCAGCAGCCGGACAGACTATAATTCACCCCTCCACTTT. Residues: CASSRTDYNSPLHF.

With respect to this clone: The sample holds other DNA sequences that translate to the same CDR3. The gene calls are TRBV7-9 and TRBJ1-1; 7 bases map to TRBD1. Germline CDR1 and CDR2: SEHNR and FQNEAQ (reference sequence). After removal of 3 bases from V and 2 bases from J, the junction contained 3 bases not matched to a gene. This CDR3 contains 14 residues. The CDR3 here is CASSLRDRNTEAFF. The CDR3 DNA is TGTGCCAGCAGCTTGCGGGACAGAAACACTGAAGCTTTCTTT.

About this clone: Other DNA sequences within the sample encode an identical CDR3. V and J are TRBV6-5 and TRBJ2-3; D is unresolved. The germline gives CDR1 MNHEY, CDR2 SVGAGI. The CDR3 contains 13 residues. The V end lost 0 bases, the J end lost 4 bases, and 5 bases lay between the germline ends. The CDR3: CASSYSLADTQYF. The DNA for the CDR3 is TGTGCCAGCAGTTACTCTCTAGCAGATACGCAGTATTTT.

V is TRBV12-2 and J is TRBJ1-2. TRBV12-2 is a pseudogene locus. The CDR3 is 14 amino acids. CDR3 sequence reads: CASRLAKFNLGYTF. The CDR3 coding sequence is TGTGCAAGTCGCTTAGCCAAATTTAACCTCGGCTACACCTTC.

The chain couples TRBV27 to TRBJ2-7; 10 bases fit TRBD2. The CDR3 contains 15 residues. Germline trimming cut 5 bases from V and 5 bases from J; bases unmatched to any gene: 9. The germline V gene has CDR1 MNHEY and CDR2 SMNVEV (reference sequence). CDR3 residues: CASSPGLAGVHEQYF. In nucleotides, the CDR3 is TGTGCCAGCAGTCCGGGCCTAGCGGGAGTTCACGAGCAGTACTTC.

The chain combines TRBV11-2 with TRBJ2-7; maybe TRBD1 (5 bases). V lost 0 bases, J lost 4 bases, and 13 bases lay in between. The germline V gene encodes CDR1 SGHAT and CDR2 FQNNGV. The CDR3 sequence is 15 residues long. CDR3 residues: CASSLDAQGRYEQYF. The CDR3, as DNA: TGTGCCAGCAGCTTAGATGCGCAGGGAAGATACGAGCAGTACTTC. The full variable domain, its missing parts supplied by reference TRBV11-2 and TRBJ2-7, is EAGVAQSPRYKIIEKRQSVAFWCNPISGHATLYWYQQILGQGPKLLIQFQNNGVVDDSQLPKDRFSAERLKGVDSTLKIQPAKLEDSAVYLCASSLDAQGRYEQYFGPGTRLTVT.

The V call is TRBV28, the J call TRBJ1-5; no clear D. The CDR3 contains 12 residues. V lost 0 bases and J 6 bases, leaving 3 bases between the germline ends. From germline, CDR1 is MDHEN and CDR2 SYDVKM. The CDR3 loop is CASSLWSQPQHF. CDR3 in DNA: TGTGCCAGCAGTTTATGGTCTCAGCCCCAGCATTTT. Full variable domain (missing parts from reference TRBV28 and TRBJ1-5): DVKVTQSSRYLVKRTGEKVFLECVQDMDHENMFWYRQDPGLGLRLIYFSYDVKMKEKGDIPEGYSVSREKKERFSLILESASTNQTSMYLCASSLWSQPQHFGDGTRLSIL.